What follows describes a single T cell receptor beta chain. Produced via immunoSEQ multiplex PCR; TCRdb's table is partial and in-frame only. This sample has about 140,000 clones; about 90% occur once, and the top ten carry more than 6.5%. The data derive from a study of control samples from healthy donors and cancer patients. Germline V CDR1 and CDR2: SNHLY, FYNNEI. The CDR3 is 13 amino acids. Trimming left V 8 bases short and J 2 bases short, with 12 bases between. The sequencing sample was made of blood. This sequence joins TRBV2 and TRBJ1-2; maybe TRBD1 (5 bases). This clonotype was obtained from a man between 18 and 35 years old in good health. The CDR3 sequence is CASSQDNNYGYTF. The CDR3 region has the DNA TGTGCCAGCTCTCAGGACAACAACTATGGCTACACCTTC.